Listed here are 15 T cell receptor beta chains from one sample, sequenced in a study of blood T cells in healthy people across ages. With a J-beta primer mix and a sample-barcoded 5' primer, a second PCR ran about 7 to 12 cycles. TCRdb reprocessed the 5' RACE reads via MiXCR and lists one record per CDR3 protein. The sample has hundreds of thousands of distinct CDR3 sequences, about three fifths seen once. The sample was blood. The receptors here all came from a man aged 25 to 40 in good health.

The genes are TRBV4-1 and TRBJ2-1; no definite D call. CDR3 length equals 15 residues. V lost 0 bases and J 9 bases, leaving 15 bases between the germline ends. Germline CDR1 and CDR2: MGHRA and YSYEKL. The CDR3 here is CASSQEGPAGGEQFF. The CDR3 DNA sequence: TGCGCCAGCAGCCAAGAGGGCCCAGCAGGTGGTGAGCAGTTCTTC.

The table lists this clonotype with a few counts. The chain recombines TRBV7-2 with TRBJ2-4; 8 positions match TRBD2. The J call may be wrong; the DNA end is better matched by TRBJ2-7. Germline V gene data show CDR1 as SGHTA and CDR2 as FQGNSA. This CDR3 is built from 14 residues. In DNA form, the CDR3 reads TGTGCCAGCAGCTCAAGCCCGGGAGGGGGCGAGCAGTACTTC. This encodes CASSSSPGGGEQYF.

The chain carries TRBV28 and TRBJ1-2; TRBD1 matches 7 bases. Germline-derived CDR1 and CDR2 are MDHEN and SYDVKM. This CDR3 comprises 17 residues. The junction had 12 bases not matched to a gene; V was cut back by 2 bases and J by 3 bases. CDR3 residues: CASSLAIQGTVDYGYTF. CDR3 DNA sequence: TGTGCCAGCAGTTTAGCTATCCAGGGGACAGTTGACTATGGCTACACCTTC.

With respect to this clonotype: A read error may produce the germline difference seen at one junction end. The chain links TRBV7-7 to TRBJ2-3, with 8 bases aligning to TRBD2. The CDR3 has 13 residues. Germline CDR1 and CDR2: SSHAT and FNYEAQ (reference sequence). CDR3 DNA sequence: TGTGCTAGCAGCTCGTCGGCGGGAGGTACGCAGTATTTT. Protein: CASSSSAGGTQYF.

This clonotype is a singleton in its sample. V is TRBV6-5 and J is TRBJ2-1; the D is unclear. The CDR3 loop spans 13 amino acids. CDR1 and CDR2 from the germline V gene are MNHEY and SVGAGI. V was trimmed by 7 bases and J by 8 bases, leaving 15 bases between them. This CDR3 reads CASTGNSPDEQFF. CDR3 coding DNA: TGTGCCAGCACTGGTAATAGCCCAGATGAGCAGTTCTTC.

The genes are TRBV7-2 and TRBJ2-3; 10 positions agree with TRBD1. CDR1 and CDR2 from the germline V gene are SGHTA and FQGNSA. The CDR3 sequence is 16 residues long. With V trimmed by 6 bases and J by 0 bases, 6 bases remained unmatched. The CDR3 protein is CASRPGTGASTDTQYF. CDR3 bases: TGTGCCAGCAGACCCGGGACAGGGGCTAGCACAGATACGCAGTATTTT.

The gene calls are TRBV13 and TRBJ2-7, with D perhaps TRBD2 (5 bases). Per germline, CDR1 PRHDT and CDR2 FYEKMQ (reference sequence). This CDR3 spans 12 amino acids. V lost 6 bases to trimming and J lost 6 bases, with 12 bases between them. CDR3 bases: TGTGCCAGCAGACGGGGAACGGGCGAGCAGTACTTC. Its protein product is CASRRGTGEQYF.

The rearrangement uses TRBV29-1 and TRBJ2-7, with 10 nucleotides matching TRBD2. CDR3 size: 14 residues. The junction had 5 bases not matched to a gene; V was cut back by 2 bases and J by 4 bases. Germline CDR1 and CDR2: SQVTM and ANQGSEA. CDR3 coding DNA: TGCAGCGTTGAATGGAATAGCGGGGGGTACGAGCAGTACTTC. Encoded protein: CSVEWNSGGYEQYF.

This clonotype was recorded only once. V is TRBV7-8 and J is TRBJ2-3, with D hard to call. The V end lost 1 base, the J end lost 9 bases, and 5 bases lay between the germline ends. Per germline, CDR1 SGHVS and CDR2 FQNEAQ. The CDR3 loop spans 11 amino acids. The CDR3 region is CASSLGSTQYF. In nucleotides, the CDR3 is TGTGCCAGCAGCTTAGGGTCGACGCAGTATTTT.

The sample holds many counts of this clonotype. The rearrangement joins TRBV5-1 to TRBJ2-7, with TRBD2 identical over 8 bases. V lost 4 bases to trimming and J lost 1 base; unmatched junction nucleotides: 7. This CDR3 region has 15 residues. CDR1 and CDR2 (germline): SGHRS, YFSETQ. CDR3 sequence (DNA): TGCGCCAGCAGCGCCGTACTAGCGGAATCCTACGAGCAGTACTTC. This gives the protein CASSAVLAESYEQYF.

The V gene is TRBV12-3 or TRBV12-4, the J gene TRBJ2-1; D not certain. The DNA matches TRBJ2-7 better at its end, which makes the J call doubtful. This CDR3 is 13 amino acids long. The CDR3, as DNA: TGTGCCAGCAGTTTCCAACAGAACAATGAGCAGTACTTC. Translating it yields CASSFQQNNEQYF.

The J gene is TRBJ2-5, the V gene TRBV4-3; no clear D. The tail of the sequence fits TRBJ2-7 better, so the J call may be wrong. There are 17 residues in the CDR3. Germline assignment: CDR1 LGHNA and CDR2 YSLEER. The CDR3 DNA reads TGCGCCAGCAGCCAAGACATGGGCTTAGACTTGGCCTACGAGCAGTACTTC. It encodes CASSQDMGLDLAYEQYF.

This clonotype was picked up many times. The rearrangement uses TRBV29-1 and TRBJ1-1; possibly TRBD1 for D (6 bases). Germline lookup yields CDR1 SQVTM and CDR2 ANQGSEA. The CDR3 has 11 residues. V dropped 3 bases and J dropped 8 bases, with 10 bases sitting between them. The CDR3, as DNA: TGCAGCGTTGAGGTTGGGACAGAAGCTTTCTTT. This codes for CSVEVGTEAFF.

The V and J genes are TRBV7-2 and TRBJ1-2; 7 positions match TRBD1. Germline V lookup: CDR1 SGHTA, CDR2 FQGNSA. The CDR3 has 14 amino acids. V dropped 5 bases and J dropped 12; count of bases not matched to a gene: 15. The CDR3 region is CASSLGGQNEKDTF. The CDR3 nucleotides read TGTGCCAGCAGCCTAGGGGGACAGAATGAGAAAGACACCTTC.

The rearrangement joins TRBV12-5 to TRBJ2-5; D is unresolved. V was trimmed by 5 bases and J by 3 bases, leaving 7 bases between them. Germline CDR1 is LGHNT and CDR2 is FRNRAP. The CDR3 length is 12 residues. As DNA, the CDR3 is TGTGCTAGTGGTGGCAGCAAAGAGACCCAGTACTTC. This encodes CASGGSKETQYF.